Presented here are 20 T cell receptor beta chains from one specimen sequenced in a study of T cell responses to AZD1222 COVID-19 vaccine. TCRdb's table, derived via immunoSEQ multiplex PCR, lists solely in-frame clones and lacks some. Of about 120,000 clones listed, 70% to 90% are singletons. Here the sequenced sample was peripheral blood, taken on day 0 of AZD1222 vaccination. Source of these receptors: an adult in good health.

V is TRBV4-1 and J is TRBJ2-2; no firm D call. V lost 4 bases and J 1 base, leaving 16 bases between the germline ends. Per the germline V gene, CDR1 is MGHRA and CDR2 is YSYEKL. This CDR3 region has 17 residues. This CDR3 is CASSPLGQKRNTGELFF. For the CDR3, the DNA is TGCGCCAGCAGCCCTTTGGGCCAGAAAAGGAACACCGGGGAGCTGTTTTTT.

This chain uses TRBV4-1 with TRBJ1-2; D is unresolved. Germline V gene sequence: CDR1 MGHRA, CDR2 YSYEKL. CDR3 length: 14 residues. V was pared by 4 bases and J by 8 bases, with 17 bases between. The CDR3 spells CASSLEIFSRGYTF. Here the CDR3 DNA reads TGCGCCAGCAGCCTCGAGATATTTTCTAGGGGCTACACCTTC.

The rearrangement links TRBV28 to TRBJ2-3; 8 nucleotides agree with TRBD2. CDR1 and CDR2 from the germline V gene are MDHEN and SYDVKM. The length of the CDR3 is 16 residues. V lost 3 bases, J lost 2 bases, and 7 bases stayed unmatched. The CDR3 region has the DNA TGTGCCAGCAGTTTGAGTGGCGGGGGGCCCACAGATACGCAGTATTTT. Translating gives CASSLSGGGPTDTQYF.

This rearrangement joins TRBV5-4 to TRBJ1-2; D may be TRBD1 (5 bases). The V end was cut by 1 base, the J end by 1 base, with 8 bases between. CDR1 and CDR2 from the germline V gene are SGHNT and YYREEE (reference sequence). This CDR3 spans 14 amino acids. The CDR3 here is CASSLTGVNYGYTF. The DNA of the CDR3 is TGTGCCAGCAGCTTGACAGGAGTTAACTATGGCTACACCTTC.

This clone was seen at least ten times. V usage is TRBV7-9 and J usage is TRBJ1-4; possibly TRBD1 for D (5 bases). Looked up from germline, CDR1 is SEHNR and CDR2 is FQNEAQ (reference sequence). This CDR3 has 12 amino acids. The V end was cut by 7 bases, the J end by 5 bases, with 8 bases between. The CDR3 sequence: CASTRGNEKLFF. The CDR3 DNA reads TGTGCCAGCACCCGGGGGAATGAAAAACTGTTTTTT.

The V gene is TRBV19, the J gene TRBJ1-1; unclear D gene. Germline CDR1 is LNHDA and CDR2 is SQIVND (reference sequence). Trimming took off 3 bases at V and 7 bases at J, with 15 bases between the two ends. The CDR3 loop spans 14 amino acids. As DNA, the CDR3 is TGTGCCAGTAGTATCCCGTCTTCTCGGCATGAAGCTTTCTTT. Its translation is CASSIPSSRHEAFF.

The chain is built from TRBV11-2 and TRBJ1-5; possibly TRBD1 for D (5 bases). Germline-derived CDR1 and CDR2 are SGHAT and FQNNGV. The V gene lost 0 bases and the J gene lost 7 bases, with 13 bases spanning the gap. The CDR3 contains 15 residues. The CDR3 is CASSLDIQGGQPQHF. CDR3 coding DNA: TGTGCCAGCAGCTTAGATATCCAGGGTGGACAGCCCCAGCATTTT.

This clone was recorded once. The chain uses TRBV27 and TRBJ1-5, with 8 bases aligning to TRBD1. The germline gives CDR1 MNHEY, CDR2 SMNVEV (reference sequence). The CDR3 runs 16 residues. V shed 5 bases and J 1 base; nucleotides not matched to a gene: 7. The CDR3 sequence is CASSPRTGQSNQPQHF. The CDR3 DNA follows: TGTGCCAGCAGTCCCCGGACAGGGCAAAGCAATCAGCCCCAGCATTTT.

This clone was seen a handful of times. CDR3 in DNA: TGCGCCAGCAGCCAGGGACAGGGGGAAAACACTGAAGCTTTCTTT. It encodes CASSQGQGENTEAFF. V is TRBV5-1 and J is TRBJ1-1; 11 positions agree with TRBD1. J lost 2 bases, V lost 4 bases, and 4 bases had no gene match. Germline V lookup: CDR1 SGHRS, CDR2 YFSETQ. The CDR3 has 15 amino acids.

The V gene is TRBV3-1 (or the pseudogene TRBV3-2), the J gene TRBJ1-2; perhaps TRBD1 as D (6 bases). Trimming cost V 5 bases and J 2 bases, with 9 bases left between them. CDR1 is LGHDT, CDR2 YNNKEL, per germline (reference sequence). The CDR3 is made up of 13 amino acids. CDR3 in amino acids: CASSGDRNYGYTF. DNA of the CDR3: TGTGCCAGCAGCGGCGACAGGAACTATGGCTACACCTTC.

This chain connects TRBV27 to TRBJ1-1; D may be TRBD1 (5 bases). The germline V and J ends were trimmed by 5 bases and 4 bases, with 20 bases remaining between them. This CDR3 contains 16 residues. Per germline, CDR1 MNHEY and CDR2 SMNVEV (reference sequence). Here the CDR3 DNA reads TGTGCCAGCAGTCCCCGTTTCGGGGCTATCAGCACTGAAGCTTTCTTT. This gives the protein CASSPRFGAISTEAFF.

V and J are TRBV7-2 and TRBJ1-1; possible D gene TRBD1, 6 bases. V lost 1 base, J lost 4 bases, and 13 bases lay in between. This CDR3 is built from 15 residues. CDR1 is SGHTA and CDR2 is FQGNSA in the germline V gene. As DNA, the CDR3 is TGTGCCAGCAGCTTAGGCGGAGGGGGGCCCACTGAAGCTTTCTTT. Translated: CASSLGGGGPTEAFF.

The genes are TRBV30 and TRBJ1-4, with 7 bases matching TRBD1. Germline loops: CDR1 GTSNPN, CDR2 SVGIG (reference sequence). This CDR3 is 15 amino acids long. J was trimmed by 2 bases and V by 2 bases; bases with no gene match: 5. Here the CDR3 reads CAWSYPTGTNEKLFF. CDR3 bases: TGTGCCTGGAGTTACCCGACAGGGACTAATGAAAAACTGTTTTTT.

CDR3 loop: CASSRTSGNSYEQYF. The CDR3 DNA is TGTGCCAGCAGCCGTACTAGCGGGAACTCCTACGAGCAGTACTTC. This chain uses TRBV6-5 with TRBJ2-7; 10 bases fit TRBD2. The CDR3 totals 15 residues. With 6 bases clipped from V and 0 bases from J, the junction kept 5 bases outside the gene matches. CDR1 is MNHEY, CDR2 SVGAGI, per germline.

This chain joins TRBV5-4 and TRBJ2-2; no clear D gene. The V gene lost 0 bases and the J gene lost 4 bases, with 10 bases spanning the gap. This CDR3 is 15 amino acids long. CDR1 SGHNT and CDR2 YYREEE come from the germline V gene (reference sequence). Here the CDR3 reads CASSLVASGTGELFF. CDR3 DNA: TGTGCCAGCAGCTTGGTCGCATCGGGCACCGGGGAGCTGTTTTTT.

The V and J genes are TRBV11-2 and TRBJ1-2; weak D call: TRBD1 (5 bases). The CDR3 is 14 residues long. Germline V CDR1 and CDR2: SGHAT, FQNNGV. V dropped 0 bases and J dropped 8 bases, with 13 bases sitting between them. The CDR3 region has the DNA TGTGCCAGCAGCTTAGATCCTCGGGGGGAGGGCTACACCTTC. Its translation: CASSLDPRGEGYTF.

DNA of the CDR3: TGCGCCAGCAGCTTGGATGCAGACCAAGAGACCCAGTACTTC. Its translation is CASSLDADQETQYF. V gene TRBV5-1 combines with J gene TRBJ2-5; D is ambiguous. CDR1 and CDR2 (germline): SGHRS, YFSETQ. This CDR3 has 14 residues. V lost 0 bases to trimming and J lost 0 bases, with 6 bases between them.

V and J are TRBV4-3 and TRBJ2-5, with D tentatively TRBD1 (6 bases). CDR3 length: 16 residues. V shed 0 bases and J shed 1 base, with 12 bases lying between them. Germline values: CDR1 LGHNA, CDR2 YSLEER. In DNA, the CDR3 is TGCGCCAGCAGCCAAGATGGGGGCATCCCCCAAGAGACCCAGTACTTC. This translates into CASSQDGGIPQETQYF.

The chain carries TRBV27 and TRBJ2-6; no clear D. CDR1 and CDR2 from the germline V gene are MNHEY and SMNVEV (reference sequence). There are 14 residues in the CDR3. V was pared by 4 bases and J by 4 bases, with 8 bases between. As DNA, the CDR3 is TGTGCCAGCAGTTCCCAATCCGGGGCCAACGTCCTGACTTTC. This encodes CASSSQSGANVLTF. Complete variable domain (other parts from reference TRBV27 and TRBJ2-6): EAQVTQNPRYLITVTGKKLTVTCSQNMNHEYMSWYRQDPGLGLRQIYYSMNVEVTDKGDVPEGYKVSRKEKRNFPLILESPSPNQTSLYFCASSSQSGANVLTFGAGSRLTVL.

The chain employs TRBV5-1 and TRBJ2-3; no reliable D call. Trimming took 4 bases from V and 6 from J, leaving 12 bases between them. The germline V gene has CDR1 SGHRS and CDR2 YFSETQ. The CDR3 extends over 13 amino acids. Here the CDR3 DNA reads TGCGCCAGCAGCCTTAGAATGAGGGATACGCAGTATTTT. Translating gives CASSLRMRDTQYF.